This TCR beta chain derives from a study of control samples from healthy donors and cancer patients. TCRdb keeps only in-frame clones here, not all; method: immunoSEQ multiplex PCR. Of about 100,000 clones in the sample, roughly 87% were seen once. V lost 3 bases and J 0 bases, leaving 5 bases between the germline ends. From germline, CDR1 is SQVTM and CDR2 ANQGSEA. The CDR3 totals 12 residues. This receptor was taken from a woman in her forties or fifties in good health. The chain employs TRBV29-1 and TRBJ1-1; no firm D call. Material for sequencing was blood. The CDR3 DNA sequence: TGCAGCGTTGACAGTGTGAACACTGAAGCTTTCTTT. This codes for CSVDSVNTEAFF.